These T cell receptor beta chains were read from a single sample in a study of resident and recirculating memory T cells in vitiligo. This table comes from immunoSEQ multiplex PCR, and its TCRdb copy is limited to in-frame clones, with some not included. The sample records tens of thousands of clones, 90% to 95% being singletons. The sequenced sample was blood. These receptor sequences come from a male donor with vitiligo. Both conserved end residues are part of each CDR3. D genes are given only for firm matches. The size field is filled for only some rows; it gives once, few, many or a size class.

v_call	d_call	clone_size	j_call	cdr3_aa	cdr3_nt
TRBV5-4	TRBD1	.	TRBJ1-1	CASSPGAGGGGNTEAFF	TGTGCCAGCAGCCCTGGGGCAGGGGGCGGGGGGAACACTGAAGCTTTCTTT
TRBV11-2	.	once	TRBJ2-3	CASSFTETDTQYF	TGTGCCAGCAGCTTTACAGAGACAGATACGCAGTATTTT
TRBV4-2	TRBD2	.	TRBJ2-5	CASSHPGLAGGETQYF	TGTGCCAGCAGCCACCCCGGACTAGCGGGTGGGGAGACCCAGTACTTC
TRBV6-5	.	.	TRBJ2-3	CASSYSGSDTQYF	TGTGCCAGCAGTTACTCCGGGTCAGATACGCAGTATTTT
TRBV25-1	TRBD1	medium-sized	TRBJ1-1	CASSEYDRVTEAFF	TGTGCCAGCAGTGAATATGACAGGGTCACTGAAGCTTTCTTT
TRBV19	.	.	TRBJ1-5	CASSIDRGNQPQHF	TGTGCCAGTAGTATAGATCGGGGGAATCAGCCCCAGCATTTT
TRBV28	.	.	TRBJ2-5	CASSMQGLQETQYF	TGTGCCAGCAGTATGCAGGGTCTGCAAGAGACCCAGTACTTC
TRBV11-1	TRBD2	.	TRBJ2-3	CASSRPQRGADTQYF	TGTGCCAGCAGCCGTCCCCAGCGGGGGGCAGATACGCAGTATTTT
TRBV28	.	.	TRBJ2-3	CASIREISGTDTQYF	TGTGCCAGCATTAGGGAGATATCGGGCACAGATACGCAGTATTTT
TRBV7-9	.	.	TRBJ1-4	CASSPRSDEKLFF	TGTGCCAGCAGCCCCCGGTCGGATGAAAAACTGTTTTTT
TRBV7-9	.	.	TRBJ1-3	CASSLAGGSGNTIYF	TGTGCCAGCAGCTTAGCAGGGGGCTCTGGAAACACCATATATTTT
TRBV1	.	.	TRBJ1-1	CTSSHPDRAEAFF	TGCACCAGCAGCCACCCCGACAGGGCCGAAGCTTTCTTT
TRBV14	.	.	TRBJ2-7	CASSQGRGGEQYF	TGTGCCAGCAGCCAAGGAAGGGGCGGCGAGCAGTACTTC
TRBV6-1	TRBD1	once	TRBJ2-1	CASSERGFGTGASEQFF	TGTGCCAGCAGTGAAAGGGGTTTTGGGACAGGGGCGAGTGAGCAGTTCTTC
TRBV20-1	.	once	TRBJ2-5	CSARDGETQYF	TGCAGTGCTAGAGACGGAGAGACCCAGTACTTC
TRBV6-5	TRBD2	.	TRBJ2-1	CASSRGLAGGYEQFF	TGTGCCAGCAGTCGCGGACTAGCGGGGGGCTATGAGCAGTTCTTC
TRBV30	TRBD1	.	TRBJ1-1	CAWATGANTEAFF	TGTGCCTGGGCCACAGGGGCTAACACTGAAGCTTTCTTT
TRBV28	TRBD1	.	TRBJ2-7	CASSGQGVSVEQYF	TGTGCCAGCAGCGGACAGGGGGTTTCCGTCGAGCAGTACTTC
TRBV19	.	once	TRBJ1-1	CASSIAGTEAFF	TGTGCCAGTAGTATAGCCGGGACTGAAGCTTTCTTT
TRBV4-3	TRBD1	.	TRBJ1-1	CASSQDQWTGGLNTEAFF	TGCGCCAGCAGCCAAGATCAGTGGACAGGGGGCCTGAACACTGAAGCTTTCTTT
TRBV7-9	TRBD1	.	TRBJ2-3	CASSLGDRADTQYF	TGTGCCAGCAGCTTAGGGGACAGGGCGGATACGCAGTATTTT
TRBV9	.	.	TRBJ2-2	CASSGGVRAGELFF	TGTGCCAGCAGCGGGGGGGTAAGAGCCGGGGAGCTGTTTTTT
TRBV7-2	.	.	TRBJ2-3	CASSRDWNTDTQYF	TGTGCCAGCAGCCGGGATTGGAACACAGATACGCAGTATTTT
TRBV4-1	TRBD1	.	TRBJ2-4	CASSIFQTGGLLAKNIQYF	TGCGCCAGCAGTATATTTCAGACAGGGGGCCTTCTAGCCAAAAACATTCAGTACTTC
TRBV29-1	.	.	TRBJ2-1	CSALWGENEQFF	TGCAGCGCTCTTTGGGGGGAGAATGAGCAGTTCTTC
TRBV4-1	TRBD1	.	TRBJ1-4	CASSQVSTGVIEKLFF	TGCGCCAGCAGCCAAGTCTCGACAGGGGTTATTGAAAAACTGTTTTTT
TRBV19	TRBD1	.	TRBJ1-3	CASSTLAGTVSGNTIYF	TGTGCCAGTAGTACCCTTGCCGGGACAGTCTCTGGAAACACCATATATTTT
TRBV27	.	.	TRBJ2-6	CASSSPLSAGANVLTF	TGTGCCAGCAGTTCCCCCCTATCCGCTGGGGCCAACGTCCTGACTTTC
TRBV11-2	.	.	TRBJ2-7	CASSFTRYTYEQYF	TGTGCCAGCAGCTTTACGCGGTACACCTACGAGCAGTACTTC